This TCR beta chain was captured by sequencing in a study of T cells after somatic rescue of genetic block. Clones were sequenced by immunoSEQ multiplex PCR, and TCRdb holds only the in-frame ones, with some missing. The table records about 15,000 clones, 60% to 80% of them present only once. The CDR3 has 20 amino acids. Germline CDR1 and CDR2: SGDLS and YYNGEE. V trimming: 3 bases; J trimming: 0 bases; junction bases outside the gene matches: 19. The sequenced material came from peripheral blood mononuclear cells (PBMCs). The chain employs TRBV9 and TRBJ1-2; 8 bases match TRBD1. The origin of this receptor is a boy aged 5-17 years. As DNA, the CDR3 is TGTGCCAGCAGCGCCTATAATGGGGTACACCGGGACAGGACTAACTATGGCTACACCTTC. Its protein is CASSAYNGVHRDRTNYGYTF.